The present T cell receptor beta chain was sequenced within a study of CD8+CD57+ T cells in acquired aplastic anemia. Only a few counts were recorded for this clonotype. By flow cytometry, patients selected for sequencing had shown an expansion of CD8+CD57+ cells. Every patient had severe acquired aplastic anemia. Genomic DNA acted as the template from which TCR beta VDJ combination and CDR3 sequence profiling were carried out. MiXCR was run by TCRdb on the reads, yielding one entry per CDR3 protein. The sample comprises approximately 80,000 distinct CDR3 sequences, roughly 72% of which are singletons, and about four fifths rests with the top ten. The ends were cut back, 0 bases at V and 3 bases at J, with 5 bases in the middle. The CDR3 is 13 residues long. In germline, CDR1 is ENHRY, CDR2 SYGVKD.

Sequenced input: sorted CD4+, CD8+, or CD8+CD57+ T cells (not recorded which) from PBMCs. This chain uses TRBV10-3 with TRBJ2-5; D possibly corresponds to TRBD2 (5 bases). The receptor was derived from a human donor with aplastic anemia. The CDR3 loop reads CAISESREETQYF. The CDR3 DNA is TGTGCCATCAGTGAGTCGAGGGAAGAGACCCAGTACTTC.